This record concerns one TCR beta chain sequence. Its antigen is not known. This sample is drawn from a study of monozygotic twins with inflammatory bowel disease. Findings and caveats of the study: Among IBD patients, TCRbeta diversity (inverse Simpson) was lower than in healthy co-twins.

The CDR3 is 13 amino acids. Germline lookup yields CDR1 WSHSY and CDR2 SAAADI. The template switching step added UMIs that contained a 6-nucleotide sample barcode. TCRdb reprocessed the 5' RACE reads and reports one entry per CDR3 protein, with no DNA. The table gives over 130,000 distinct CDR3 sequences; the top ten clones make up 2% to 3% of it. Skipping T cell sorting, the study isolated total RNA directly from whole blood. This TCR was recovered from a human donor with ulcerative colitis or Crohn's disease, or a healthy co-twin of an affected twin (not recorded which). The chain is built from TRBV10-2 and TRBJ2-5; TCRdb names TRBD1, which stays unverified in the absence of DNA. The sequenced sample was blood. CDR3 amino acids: CASSGTAKETQYF.